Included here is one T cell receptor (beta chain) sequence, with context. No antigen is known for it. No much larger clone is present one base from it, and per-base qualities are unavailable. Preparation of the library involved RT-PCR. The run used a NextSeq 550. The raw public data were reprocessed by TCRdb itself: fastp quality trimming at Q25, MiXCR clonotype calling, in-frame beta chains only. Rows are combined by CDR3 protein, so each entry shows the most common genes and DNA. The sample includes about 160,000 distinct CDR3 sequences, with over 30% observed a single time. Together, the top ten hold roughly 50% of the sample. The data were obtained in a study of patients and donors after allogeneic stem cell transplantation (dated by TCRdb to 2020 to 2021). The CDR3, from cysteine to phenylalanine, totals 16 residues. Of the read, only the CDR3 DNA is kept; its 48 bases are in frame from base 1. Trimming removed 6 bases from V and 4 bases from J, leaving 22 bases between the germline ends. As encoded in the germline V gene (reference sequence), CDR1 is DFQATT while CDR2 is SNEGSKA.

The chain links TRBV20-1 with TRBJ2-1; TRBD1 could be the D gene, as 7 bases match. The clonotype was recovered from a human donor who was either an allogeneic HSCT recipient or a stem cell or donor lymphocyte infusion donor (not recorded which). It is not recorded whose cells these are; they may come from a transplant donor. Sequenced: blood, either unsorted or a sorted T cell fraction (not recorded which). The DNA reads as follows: TGCAGTGCGGAGGGAACCGCGACAGGGTTATACAATGAGCAGTTCTTC. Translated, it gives CSAEGTATGLYNEQFF.